Given below is one T cell receptor (beta chain) in context. Distinct nucleotide sequences in the sample also encode this CDR3. These data are taken from a study of shared clonotypes between healthy human individuals. The CDR3 runs to 14 residues. The germline CDR1 and CDR2 sequences are SGHRS and YFSETQ. V lost 3 bases, J lost 7 bases, and 4 bases stayed unmatched. This table comes from immunoSEQ multiplex PCR, and its TCRdb copy is limited to in-frame clones, with some not included. The table lists 1.5 million to 1.9 million clones, 95% to 99% of them singletons. The chain employs TRBV5-1 and TRBJ2-1, with 10 bases that match TRBD2. The origin of this receptor is a man younger than 45 in good health. What was sequenced was naive CD4+ T cells sorted from blood. Sample subset: CD45RA+ positively selected. The CDR3 DNA follows: TGCGCCAGCAGCTCGGGACTAGCGTCGAATGAGCAGTTCTTC. Amino acids: CASSSGLASNEQFF.